What follows is one T cell receptor (beta chain) and its context. This CDR3 region has 14 residues. CDR1 SGHAT and CDR2 FQNNGV come from the germline V gene. Trimming took 4 bases from V and 5 from J; bases not matched to a gene: 7. Measured with immunoSEQ multiplex PCR; TCRdb has only the in-frame clones, and not every one. The sample has 310,000 or so clones, about 84% seen once; the top ten hold around 1.6%. These data belong to a study of blood T cell repertoires in COVID-19. Sequencing was performed on peripheral blood. V is TRBV11-2 and J is TRBJ2-7, with TRBD1 matching over 8 bases. The source of this sequence is a woman aged 45 to 65 with acute or convalescent COVID-19. The CDR3 region has the DNA TGTGCCAGCAGCTCACGGACAGGGTTCGACGAGCAGTACTTC. It encodes CASSSRTGFDEQYF. Full variable domain (missing parts from reference TRBV11-2 and TRBJ2-7): EAGVAQSPRYKIIEKRQSVAFWCNPISGHATLYWYQQILGQGPKLLIQFQNNGVVDDSQLPKDRFSAERLKGVDSTLKIQPAKLEDSAVYLCASSSRTGFDEQYFGPGTRLTVT.